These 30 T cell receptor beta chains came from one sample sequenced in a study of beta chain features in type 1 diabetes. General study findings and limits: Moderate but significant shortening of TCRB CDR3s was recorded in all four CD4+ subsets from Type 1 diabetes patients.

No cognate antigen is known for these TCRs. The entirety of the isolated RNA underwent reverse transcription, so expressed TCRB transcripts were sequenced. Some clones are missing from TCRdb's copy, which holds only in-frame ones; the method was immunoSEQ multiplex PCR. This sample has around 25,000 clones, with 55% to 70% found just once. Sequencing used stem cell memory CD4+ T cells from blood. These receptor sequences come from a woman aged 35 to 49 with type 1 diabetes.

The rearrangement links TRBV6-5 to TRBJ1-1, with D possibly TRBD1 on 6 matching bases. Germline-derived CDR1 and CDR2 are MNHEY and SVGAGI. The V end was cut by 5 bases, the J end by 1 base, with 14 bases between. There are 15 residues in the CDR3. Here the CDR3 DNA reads TGTGCCAGCAGTATCACAGGGAAGAGGAACACTGAAGCTTTCTTT. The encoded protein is CASSITGKRNTEAFF.

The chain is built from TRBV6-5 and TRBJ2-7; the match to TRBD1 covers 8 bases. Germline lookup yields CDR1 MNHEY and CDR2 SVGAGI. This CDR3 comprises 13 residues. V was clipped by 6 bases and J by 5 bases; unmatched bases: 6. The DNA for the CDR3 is TGTGCCAGCAGGGGCAGGGGGCTGGACGAGCAGTACTTC. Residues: CASRGRGLDEQYF.

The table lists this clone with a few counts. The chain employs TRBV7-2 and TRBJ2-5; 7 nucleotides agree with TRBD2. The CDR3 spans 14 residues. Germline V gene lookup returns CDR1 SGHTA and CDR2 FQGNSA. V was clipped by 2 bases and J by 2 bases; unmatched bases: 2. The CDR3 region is CASSLYGRQETQYF. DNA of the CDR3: TGTGCCAGCAGCTTATACGGGAGGCAAGAGACCCAGTACTTC.

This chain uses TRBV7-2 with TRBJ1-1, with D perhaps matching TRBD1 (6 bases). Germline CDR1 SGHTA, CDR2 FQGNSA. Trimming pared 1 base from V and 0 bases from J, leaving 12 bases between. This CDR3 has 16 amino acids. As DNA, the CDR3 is TGTGCCAGCAGCTTAGGGGGGGGGCAGGTGAACACTGAAGCTTTCTTT. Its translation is CASSLGGGQVNTEAFF.

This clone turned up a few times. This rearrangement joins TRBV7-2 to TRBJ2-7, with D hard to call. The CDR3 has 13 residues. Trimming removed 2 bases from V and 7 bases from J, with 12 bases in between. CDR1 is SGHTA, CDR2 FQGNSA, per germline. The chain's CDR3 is CASSLTTSVEQYF. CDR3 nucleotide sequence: TGTGCCAGCAGCTTAACAACCAGCGTAGAGCAGTACTTC.

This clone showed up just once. The CDR3 nucleotides read TGTGCCAGCAGTGTCGGGGGACAGGGACCCTACGAGCAGTACTTC. Residues: CASSVGGQGPYEQYF. This chain connects TRBV6-1 to TRBJ2-7; 9 bases are shared with TRBD1. V shed 4 bases, J shed 2 bases, and the junction held 6 bases outside the gene matches. The CDR3 covers 15 residues. CDR1 is MNHNS and CDR2 is SASEGT in the germline V gene.

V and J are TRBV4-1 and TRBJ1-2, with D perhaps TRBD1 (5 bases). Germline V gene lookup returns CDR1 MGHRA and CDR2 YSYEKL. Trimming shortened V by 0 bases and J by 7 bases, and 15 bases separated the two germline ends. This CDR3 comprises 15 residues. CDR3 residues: CASSQDPRAPGGYTF. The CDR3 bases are TGCGCCAGCAGCCAAGATCCCAGGGCGCCGGGTGGCTACACCTTC.

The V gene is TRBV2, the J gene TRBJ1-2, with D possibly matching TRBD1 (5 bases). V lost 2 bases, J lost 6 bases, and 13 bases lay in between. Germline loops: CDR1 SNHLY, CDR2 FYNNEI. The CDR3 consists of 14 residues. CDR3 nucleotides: TGTGCCAGCAGTGAACAGGGCCGGCTGGATGGCTACACCTTC. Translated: CASSEQGRLDGYTF.

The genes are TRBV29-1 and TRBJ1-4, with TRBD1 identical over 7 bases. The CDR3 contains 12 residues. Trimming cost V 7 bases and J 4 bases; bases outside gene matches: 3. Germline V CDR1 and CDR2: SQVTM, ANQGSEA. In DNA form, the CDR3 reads TGCAGCGCTGGGGACAGTAATGAAAAACTGTTTTTT. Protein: CSAGDSNEKLFF.

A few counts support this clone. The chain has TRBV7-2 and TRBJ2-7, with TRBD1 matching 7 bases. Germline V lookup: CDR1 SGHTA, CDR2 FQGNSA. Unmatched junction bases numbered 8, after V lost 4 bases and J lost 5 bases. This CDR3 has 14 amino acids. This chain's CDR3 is CASSYDRVRNEQYF. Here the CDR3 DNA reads TGTGCCAGCAGCTACGACAGGGTGAGAAACGAGCAGTACTTC.

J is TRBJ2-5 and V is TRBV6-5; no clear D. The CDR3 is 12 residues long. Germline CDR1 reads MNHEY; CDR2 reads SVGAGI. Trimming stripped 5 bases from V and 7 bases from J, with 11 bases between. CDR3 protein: CASSNPPGTQYF. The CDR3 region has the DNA TGTGCCAGCAGTAACCCCCCGGGGACCCAGTACTTC.

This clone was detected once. DNA for the CDR3: TGTGCCAGCTCACCACCAGGAGGGACAGGGAAAGAGACCCAGTACTTC. Amino acids: CASSPPGGTGKETQYF. The chain has TRBV18 and TRBJ2-5, with TRBD1 matching 9 bases. V lost 0 bases to trimming and J lost 3 bases; unmatched junction nucleotides: 5. This CDR3 comprises 16 residues. The germline V gene encodes CDR1 KGHSH and CDR2 LQKENI.

This CDR3 is CASSSGGTEAFF. DNA for the CDR3: TGTGCCAGCAGCTCAGGGGGCACTGAAGCTTTCTTT. V and J are TRBV7-2 and TRBJ1-1; 7 positions match TRBD1. V lost 4 bases, J lost 4 bases, and 0 bases stayed unmatched. The CDR3 spans 12 residues. Per germline, CDR1 SGHTA and CDR2 FQGNSA.

The CDR3 DNA sequence: TGTGCCAGCAGCCAAGAGAAACTGAGCTACGAGCAGTACTTC. Amino acids: CASSQEKLSYEQYF. V and J are TRBV4-2 and TRBJ2-7; D is unclear. Trimming removed 0 bases at V and 3 bases at J, with 9 bases between. Germline V lookup: CDR1 LGHNA, CDR2 YNFKEQ. This CDR3 has 14 residues.

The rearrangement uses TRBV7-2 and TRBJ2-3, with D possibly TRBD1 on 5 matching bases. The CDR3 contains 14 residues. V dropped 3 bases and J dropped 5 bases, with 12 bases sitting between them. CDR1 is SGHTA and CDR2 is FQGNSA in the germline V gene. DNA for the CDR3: TGTGCCAGCAGCTTCGAAGGGGCCAGAGATACGCAGTATTTT. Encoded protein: CASSFEGARDTQYF.

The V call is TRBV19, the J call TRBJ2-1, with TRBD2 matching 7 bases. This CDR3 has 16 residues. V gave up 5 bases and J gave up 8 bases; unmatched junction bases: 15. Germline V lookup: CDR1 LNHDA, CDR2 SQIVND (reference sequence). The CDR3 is CASSQPGRKFGDEQFF. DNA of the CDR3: TGTGCCAGTAGTCAACCCGGGAGGAAGTTTGGTGATGAGCAGTTCTTC.

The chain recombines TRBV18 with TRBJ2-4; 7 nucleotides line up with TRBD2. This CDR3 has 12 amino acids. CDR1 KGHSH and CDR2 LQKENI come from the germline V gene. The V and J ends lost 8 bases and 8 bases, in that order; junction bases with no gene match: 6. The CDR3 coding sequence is TGTGCCAGCACGACTCGGGAGGACATTCAGTACTTC. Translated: CASTTREDIQYF.

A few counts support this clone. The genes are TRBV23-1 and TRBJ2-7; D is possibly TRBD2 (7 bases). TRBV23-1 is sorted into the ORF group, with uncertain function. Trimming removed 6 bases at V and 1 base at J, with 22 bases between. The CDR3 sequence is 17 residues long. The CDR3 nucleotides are TGCGCCAGCAGCCGGGAGGTGAAGGGGGGGAGTTCCTACGAGCAGTACTTC. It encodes CASSREVKGGSSYEQYF.

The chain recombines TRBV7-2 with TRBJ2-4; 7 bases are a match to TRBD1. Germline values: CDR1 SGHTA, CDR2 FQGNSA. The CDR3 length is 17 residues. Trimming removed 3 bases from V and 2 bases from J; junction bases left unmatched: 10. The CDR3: CASSLETGRSTKNIQYF. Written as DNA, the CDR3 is TGTGCCAGCAGCTTGGAGACAGGGAGATCAACCAAAAACATTCAGTACTTC.

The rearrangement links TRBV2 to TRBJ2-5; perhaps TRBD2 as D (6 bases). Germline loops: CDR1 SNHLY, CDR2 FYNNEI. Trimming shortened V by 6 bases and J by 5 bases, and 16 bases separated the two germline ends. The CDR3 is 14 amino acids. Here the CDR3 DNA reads TGTGCCAGCAGCGCTCGGAGGGTCTCGGAGACCCAGTACTTC. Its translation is CASSARRVSETQYF. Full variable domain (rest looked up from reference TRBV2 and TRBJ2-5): EPEVTQTPSHQVTQMGQEVILRCVPISNHLYFYWYRQILGQKVEFLVSFYNNEISEKSEIFDDQFSVERPDGSNFTLKIRSTKLEDSAMYFCASSARRVSETQYFGPGTRLLVL.

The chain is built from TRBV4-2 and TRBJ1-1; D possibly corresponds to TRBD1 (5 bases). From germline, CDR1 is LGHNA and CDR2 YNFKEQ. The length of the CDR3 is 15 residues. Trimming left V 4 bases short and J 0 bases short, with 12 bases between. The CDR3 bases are TGTGCCAGCAGCCTACGCCAGGACATGAACACTGAAGCTTTCTTT. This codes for CASSLRQDMNTEAFF.

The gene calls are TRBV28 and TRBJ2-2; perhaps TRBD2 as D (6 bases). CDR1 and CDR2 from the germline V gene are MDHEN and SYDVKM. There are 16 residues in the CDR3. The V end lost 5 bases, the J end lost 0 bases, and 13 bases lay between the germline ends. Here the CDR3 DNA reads TGTGCCAGCAGTCTCTCCGGGGAGGCGAACACCGGGGAGCTGTTTTTT. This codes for CASSLSGEANTGELFF.

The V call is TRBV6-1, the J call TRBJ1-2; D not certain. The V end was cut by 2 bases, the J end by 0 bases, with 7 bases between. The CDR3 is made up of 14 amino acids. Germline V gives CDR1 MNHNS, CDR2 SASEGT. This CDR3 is CASSETGPNYGYTF. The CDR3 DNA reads TGTGCCAGCAGTGAAACTGGTCCTAACTATGGCTACACCTTC.

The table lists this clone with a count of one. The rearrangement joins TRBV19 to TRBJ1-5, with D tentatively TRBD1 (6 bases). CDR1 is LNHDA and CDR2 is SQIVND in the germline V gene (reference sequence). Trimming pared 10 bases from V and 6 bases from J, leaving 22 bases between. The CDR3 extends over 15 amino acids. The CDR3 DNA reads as TGTGCCACTCACGAGTGGCAGGGGCGAGGTCAGCCCCAGCATTTT. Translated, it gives CATHEWQGRGQPQHF.

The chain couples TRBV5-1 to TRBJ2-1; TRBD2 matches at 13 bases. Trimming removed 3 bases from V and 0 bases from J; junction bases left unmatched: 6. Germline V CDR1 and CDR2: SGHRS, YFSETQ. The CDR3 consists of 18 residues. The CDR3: CASSSGTSGKSSYNEQFF. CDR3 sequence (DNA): TGCGCCAGCAGCTCAGGGACTAGCGGGAAGAGCTCCTACAATGAGCAGTTCTTC.

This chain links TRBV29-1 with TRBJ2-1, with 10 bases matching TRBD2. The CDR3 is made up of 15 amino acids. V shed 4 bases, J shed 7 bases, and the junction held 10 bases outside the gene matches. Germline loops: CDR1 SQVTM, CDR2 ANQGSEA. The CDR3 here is CSVAKAGGPGNEQFF. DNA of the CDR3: TGCAGCGTTGCTAAAGCGGGAGGGCCCGGGAATGAGCAGTTCTTC.

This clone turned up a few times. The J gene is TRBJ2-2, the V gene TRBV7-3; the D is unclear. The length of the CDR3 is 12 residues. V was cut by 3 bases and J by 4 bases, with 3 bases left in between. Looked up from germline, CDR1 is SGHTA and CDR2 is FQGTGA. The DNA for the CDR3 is TGTGCCAGCAGCTTCGGCACCGGGGAGCTGTTTTTT. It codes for CASSFGTGELFF.

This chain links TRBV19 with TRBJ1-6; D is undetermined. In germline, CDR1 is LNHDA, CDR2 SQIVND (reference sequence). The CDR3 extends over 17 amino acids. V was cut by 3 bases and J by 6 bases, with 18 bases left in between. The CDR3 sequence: CASSISRSAGSNSPLHF. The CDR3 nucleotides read TGTGCCAGTAGTATCAGTCGTTCGGCCGGGAGTAATTCACCCCTCCACTTT.

CDR3 loop: CASSLDREAFF. For the CDR3, the DNA is TGTGCCAGCAGCTTGGACAGGGAAGCTTTCTTT. This chain links TRBV5-6 with TRBJ1-1, with D perhaps matching TRBD1 (5 bases). The length of the CDR3 is 11 residues. Germline CDR1 reads SGHDT; CDR2 reads YYEEEE. Trimming removed 0 bases at V and 8 bases at J, with 5 bases between.

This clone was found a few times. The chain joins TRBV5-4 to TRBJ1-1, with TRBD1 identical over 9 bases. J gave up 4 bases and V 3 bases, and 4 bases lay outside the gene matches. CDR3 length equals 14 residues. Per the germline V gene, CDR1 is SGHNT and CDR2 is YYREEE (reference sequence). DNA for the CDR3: TGTGCCAGCAGCTCCTTACAGGGGGCCACTGAAGCTTTCTTT. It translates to CASSSLQGATEAFF.